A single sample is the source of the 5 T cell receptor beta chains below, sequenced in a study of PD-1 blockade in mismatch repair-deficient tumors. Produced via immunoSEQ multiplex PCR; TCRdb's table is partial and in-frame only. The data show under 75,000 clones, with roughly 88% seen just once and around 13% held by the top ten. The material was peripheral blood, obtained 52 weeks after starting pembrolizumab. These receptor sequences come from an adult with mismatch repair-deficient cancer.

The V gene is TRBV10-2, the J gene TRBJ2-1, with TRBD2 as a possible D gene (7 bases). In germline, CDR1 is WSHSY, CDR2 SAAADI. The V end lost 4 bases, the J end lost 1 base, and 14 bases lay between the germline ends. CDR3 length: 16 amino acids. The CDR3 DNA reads TGCGCCAGCAGTGTTCCAGCGGGACAATCCTACAATGAGCAGTTCTTC. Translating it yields CASSVPAGQSYNEQFF.

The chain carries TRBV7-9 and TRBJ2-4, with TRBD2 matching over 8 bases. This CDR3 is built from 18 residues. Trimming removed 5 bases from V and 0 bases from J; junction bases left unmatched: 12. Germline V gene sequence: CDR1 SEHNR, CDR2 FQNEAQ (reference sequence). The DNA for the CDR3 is TGTGCCAGCAGCCACCTGGTCGGTACTAGCGGAGCCAAAAACATTCAGTACTTC. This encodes CASSHLVGTSGAKNIQYF.

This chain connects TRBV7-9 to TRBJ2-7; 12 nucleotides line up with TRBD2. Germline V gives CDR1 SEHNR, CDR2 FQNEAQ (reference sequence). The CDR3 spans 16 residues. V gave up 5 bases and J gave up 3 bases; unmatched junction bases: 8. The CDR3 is CASSGTSGQTHYEQYF. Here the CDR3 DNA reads TGTGCCAGCAGCGGGACTAGCGGGCAAACTCACTACGAGCAGTACTTC.

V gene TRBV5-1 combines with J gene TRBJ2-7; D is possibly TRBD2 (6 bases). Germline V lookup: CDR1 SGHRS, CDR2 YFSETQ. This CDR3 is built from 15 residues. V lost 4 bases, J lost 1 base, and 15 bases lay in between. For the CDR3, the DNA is TGCGCCAGCAGCCGATCGGGGGAGGCTTCCTACGAGCAGTACTTC. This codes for CASSRSGEASYEQYF.

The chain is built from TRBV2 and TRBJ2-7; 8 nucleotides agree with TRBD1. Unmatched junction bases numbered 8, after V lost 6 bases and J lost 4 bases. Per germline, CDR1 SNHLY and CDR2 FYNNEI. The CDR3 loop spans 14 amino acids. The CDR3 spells CASRDRDPVYEQYF. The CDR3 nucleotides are TGTGCCAGCAGGGACAGGGACCCCGTTTACGAGCAGTACTTC.